Included here is one T cell receptor beta chain sequence, with context. This specimen comes from a study of T cells after yellow fever vaccination. Study-wide context: Preparation of the low-cell-number fractions used SMART-Seq v4 Ultra Low Input.

TCR cDNA was made by 5'RACE template switching, adding a universal primer site and UMIs. A single record per CDR3 protein comes from TCRdb applying MiXCR to the 5' RACE reads. The sample lists roughly 300,000 distinct CDR3 sequences; 6.8% were seen once. The ends lost 4 bases at V and 6 bases at J; junction bases unmatched: 13. The CDR3 covers 18 residues. Per germline, CDR1 SGHDT and CDR2 YYEEEE. This TCR was recovered from a man aged 18 to 29 who received the YFV17D yellow fever vaccine. Sequences were derived from PBMCs, sampled around 45 days after the first yellow fever vaccination. The chain recombines TRBV5-6 with TRBJ2-1; TRBD2 agrees at 13 bases. DNA for the CDR3: TGTGCCAGCAGCGGGCCGGGACTAGCGGGGCGGGAGCCCAATGAGCAGTTCTTC. This sequence encodes CASSGPGLAGREPNEQFF. Full variable domain (outside the CDR3, taken from reference TRBV5-6 and TRBJ2-1): DAGVTQSPTHLIKTRGQQVTLRCSPKSGHDTVSWYQQALGQGPQFIFQYYEEEERQRGNFPDRFSGHQFPNYSSELNVNALLLGDSALYLCASSGPGLAGREPNEQFFGPGTRLTVL.